Included here is one TCR beta chain sequence, with context. Its antigen is unidentified. Sampled blood was obtained at baseline, cycle 4 day 1, and cycle 7 day 1. Trimming removed 5 bases at V and 2 bases at J, with 21 bases between. Germline values: CDR1 SEHNR, CDR2 FQNEAQ (reference sequence). This CDR3 spans 17 amino acids. Data came from immunoSEQ multiplex PCR; TCRdb stores just in-frame clones and leaves some out. Of approximately 40,000 clones in the sample, 88% were seen once. The sample is drawn from a study of OX40 agonist ivuxolimab in advanced cancers. Study in general: An anti-OX40 (CD134) antibody with agonistic activity, ivuxolimab, was administered to patients. Checkpoint inhibitors had been given previously to roughly 36% of patients.

Study conclusions and caveats: In CD8+ T cells, expanded clones were on average more numerous than in CD4+.

This TCR came from an adult with an advanced solid tumor such as melanoma, head and neck, liver or kidney cancer. Sequencing was performed on CD4+ or CD8+ T cells sorted from blood, taken in a trial of the OX40 agonist ivuxolimab. The V and J genes are TRBV7-9 and TRBJ2-5; D is possibly TRBD1 (6 bases). CDR3: CASSRRGTTLWQETQYF. The CDR3 DNA follows: TGTGCCAGCAGCCGAAGGGGGACGACCCTGTGGCAAGAGACCCAGTACTTC.